This T cell receptor beta chain was recorded in a study of CD8+ T cells in alopecia areata. Notes on the study in general: TCR sharing was clearer in mice than between patients, perhaps partly owing to patient HLA diversity. Scalp samples also yield sequences from resident alphabeta T cells of normal skin.

Across five patients, CD4+ cells underwent sorting into CD25+CD127- cells. Alopecia areata patients had lesional scalp punch biopsies and peripheral blood taken from them. This clone was counted a few times. Its antigen remains unidentified. Germline V lookup: CDR1 MGHRA, CDR2 YSYEKL. The CDR3 consists of 12 residues. V lost 1 base to trimming and J lost 8 bases, with 5 bases between them. As the sequencing template, cDNA was produced by extracting RNA and reverse transcribing it. TCRdb keeps only in-frame clones here, not all; method: immunoSEQ multiplex PCR. The sample carries 14,000 or so clones, 50% to 60% recorded once.

The sequence derives from a human donor with alopecia areata. Sequencing used CD4+ Tregs sorted from blood. J is TRBJ1-4 and V is TRBV4-1; D not certain. As DNA, the CDR3 is TGCGCCAGCAGCCAAGCCTACGAAAAACTGTTTTTT. Its translation: CASSQAYEKLFF.